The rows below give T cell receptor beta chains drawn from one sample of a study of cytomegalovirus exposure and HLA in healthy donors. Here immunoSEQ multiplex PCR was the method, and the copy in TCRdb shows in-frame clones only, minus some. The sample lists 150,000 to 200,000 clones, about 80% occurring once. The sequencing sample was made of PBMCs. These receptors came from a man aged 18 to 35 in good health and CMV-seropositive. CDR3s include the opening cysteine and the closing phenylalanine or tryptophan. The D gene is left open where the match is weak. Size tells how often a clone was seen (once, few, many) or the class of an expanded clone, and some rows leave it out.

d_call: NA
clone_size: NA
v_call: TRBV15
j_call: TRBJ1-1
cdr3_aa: CATSRESGFPEAFF
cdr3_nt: TGTGCCACCAGCAGAGAATCCGGGTTCCCGGAAGCTTTCTTT

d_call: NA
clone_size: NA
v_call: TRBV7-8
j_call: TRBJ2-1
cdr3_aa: CASSPALVTGEQFF
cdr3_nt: TGTGCCAGCAGCCCTGCTTTGGTTACAGGTGAGCAGTTCTTC

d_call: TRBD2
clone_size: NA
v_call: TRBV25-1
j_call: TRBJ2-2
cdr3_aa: CASSDPQGTSGNTGELFF
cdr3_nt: TGTGCCAGCAGTGACCCTCAGGGAACTAGCGGGAACACCGGGGAGCTGTTTTTT

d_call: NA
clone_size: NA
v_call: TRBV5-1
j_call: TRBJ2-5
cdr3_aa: CASSLTGNQETQYF
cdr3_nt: TGCGCCAGCAGCTTGACGGGGAACCAAGAGACCCAGTACTTC

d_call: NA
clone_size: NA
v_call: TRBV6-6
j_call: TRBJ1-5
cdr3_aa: CASSSGGHQPQHF
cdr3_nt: TGTGCCAGCAGTTCCGGGGGGCATCAGCCCCAGCATTTT

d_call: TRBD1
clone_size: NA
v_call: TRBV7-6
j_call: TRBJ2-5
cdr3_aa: CASSSRDRGVPETQYF
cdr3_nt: TGTGCCAGCAGCTCCCGGGACAGGGGGGTCCCAGAGACCCAGTACTTC

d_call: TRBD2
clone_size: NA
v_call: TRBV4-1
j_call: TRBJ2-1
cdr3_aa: CASSQGRLAGEYEQFF
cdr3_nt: TGCGCCAGCAGCCAAGGGCGACTAGCGGGAGAGTACGAGCAGTTCTTC

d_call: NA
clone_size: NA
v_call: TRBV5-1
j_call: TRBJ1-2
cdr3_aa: CASSLGGRSNYGYTF
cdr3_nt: TGCGCCAGCAGCTTGGGTGGCAGAAGTAACTATGGCTACACCTTC

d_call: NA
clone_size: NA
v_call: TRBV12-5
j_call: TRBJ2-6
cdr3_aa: CASFRSGANGLTF
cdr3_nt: TGTGCTAGTTTCAGGTCTGGGGCCAACGGCCTGACTTTC

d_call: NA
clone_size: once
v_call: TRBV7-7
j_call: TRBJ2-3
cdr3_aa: CASSSNPFGDTQYF
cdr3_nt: TGTGCCAGCAGCTCAAACCCATTCGGAGATACGCAGTATTTT

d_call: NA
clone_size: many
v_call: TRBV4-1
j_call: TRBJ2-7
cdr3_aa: CASSQADSSYYEQYF
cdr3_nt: TGCGCCAGCAGCCAAGCGGACAGTTCCTACTACGAGCAGTACTTC

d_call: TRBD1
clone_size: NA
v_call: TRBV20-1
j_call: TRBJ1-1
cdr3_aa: CRTTGGTEAFF
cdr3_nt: TGCAGGACGACAGGGGGCACTGAAGCTTTCTTT

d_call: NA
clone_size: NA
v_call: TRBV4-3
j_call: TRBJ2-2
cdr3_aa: CASKLVGGELFF
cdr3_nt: TGCGCCAGCAAACTAGTCGGCGGGGAGCTGTTTTTT

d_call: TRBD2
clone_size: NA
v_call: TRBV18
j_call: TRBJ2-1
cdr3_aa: CASSPGRENSYNEQFF
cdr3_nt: TGTGCCAGCTCACCGGGGCGGGAGAACTCCTACAATGAGCAGTTCTTC

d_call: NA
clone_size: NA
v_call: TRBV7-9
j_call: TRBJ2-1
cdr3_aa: CASSLAWDTLSYNEQFF
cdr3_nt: TGTGCCAGCAGCTTAGCCTGGGACACCCTCTCCTACAATGAGCAGTTCTTC

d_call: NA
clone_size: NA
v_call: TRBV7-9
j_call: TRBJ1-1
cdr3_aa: CASSLARVLQQGGYTEAFF
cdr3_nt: TGTGCCAGCAGCTTGGCCAGGGTCCTCCAACAGGGCGGGTACACTGAAGCTTTCTTT

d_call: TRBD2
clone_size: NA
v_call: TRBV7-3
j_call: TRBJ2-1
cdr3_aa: CASSLNGGGADEQFF
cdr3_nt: TGTGCCAGCAGCTTAAACGGGGGGGGCGCCGATGAGCAGTTCTTC

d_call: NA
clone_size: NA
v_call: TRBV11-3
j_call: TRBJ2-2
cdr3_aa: CASSRRSGNTGELFF
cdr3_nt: TGTGCCAGTAGTCGCCGATCAGGGAACACCGGGGAGCTGTTTTTT

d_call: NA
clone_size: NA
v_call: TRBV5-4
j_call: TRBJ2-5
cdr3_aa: CASSLVIEETQYF
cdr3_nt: TGTGCCAGCAGCTTGGTAATAGAAGAGACCCAGTACTTC

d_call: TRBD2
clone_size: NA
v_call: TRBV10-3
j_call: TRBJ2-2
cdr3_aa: CASTSGSPGELFF
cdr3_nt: TGTGCCTCAACTAGCGGGAGCCCCGGGGAGCTGTTTTTT

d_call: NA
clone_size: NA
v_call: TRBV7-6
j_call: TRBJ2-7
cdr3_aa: CASSSRETYEQYF
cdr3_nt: TGTGCCAGCAGTTCTCGGGAAACCTACGAGCAGTACTTC

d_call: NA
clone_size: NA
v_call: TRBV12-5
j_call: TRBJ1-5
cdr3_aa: CASGGARQPQHF
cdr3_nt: TGTGCTAGTGGGGGGGCTCGGCAGCCCCAGCATTTT

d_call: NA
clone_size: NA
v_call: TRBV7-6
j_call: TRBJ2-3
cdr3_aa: CASSLLGDTQYF
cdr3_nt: TGTGCCAGCAGCTTACTAGGAGATACGCAGTATTTT

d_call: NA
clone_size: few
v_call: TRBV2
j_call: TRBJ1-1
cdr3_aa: CASTGARNTEAFF
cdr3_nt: TGTGCCAGTACAGGCGCTCGGAACACTGAAGCTTTCTTT

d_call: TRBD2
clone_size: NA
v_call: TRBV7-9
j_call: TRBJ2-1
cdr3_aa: CASSSPAGPTYNEQFF
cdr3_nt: TGTGCCAGCAGCTCGCCAGCGGGACCTACCTACAATGAGCAGTTCTTC

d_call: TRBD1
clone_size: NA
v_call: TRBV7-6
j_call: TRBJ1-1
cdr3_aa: CASSLEGTALEAFF
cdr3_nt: TGTGCCAGCAGCTTAGAGGGGACAGCGCTTGAAGCTTTCTTT

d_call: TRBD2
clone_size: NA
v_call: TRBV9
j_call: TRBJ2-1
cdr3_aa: CASSEGLASYNEQFF
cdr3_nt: TGTGCCAGCAGCGAGGGACTAGCATCCTACAATGAGCAGTTCTTC

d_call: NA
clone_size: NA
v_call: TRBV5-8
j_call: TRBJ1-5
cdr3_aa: CASSLMLAGQGPQHF
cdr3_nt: TGTGCCAGCAGCTTGATGTTGGCAGGCCAAGGGCCCCAGCATTTT

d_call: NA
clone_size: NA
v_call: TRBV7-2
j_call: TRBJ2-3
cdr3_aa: CASSGGLTDTQYF
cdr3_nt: TGTGCCAGCAGCGGGGGACTGACAGATACGCAGTATTTT

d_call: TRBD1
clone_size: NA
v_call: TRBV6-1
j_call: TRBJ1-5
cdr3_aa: CASAGTGGSNQPQHF
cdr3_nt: TGTGCCAGCGCGGGGACAGGGGGTAGCAATCAGCCCCAGCATTTT

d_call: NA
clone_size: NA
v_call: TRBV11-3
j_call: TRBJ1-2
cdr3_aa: CASSSGSYGYTF
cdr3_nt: TGTGCCAGCAGCTCAGGTTCCTATGGCTACACCTTC

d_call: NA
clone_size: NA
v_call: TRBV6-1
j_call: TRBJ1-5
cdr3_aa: CASSDWEGQPQHF
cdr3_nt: TGTGCCAGCAGTGATTGGGAGGGTCAGCCCCAGCATTTT

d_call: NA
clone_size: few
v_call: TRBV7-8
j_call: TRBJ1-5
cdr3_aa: CASSLARNNQPQHF
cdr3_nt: TGTGCCAGCAGCTTAGCGCGGAATAATCAGCCCCAGCATTTT

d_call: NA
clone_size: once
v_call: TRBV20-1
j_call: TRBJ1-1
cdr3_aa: CSNRVGTEAFF
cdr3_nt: TGCAGTAACAGGGTGGGCACTGAAGCTTTCTTT

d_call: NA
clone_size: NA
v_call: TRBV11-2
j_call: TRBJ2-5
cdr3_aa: CASSVPARERLERLETQYF
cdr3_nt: TGTGCCAGCAGCGTCCCCGCCCGGGAAAGACTAGAGCGATTGGAGACCCAGTACTTC

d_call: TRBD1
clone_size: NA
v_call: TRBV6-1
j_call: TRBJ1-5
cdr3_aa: CASGQGASPQPQHF
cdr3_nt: TGTGCCAGCGGTCAGGGGGCATCCCCACAGCCCCAGCATTTT

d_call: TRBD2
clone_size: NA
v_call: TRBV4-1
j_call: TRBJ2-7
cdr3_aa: CASSQDHSGVREQYF
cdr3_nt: TGCGCCAGCAGCCAAGATCATAGCGGGGTGAGAGAGCAGTACTTC

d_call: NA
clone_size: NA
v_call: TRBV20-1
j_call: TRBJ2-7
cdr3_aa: CSASYSYEQYF
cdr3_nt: TGCAGTGCTAGTTACAGCTACGAGCAGTACTTC

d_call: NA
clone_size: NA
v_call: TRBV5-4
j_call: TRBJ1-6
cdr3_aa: CASSLQGYNSPLHF
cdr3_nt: TGTGCCAGCAGCTTACAGGGATATAATTCACCCCTCCACTTT

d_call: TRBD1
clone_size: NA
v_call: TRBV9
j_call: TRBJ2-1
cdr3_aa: CASSEVGQGNNEQFF
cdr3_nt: TGTGCCAGCAGCGAGGTGGGACAGGGGAACAATGAGCAGTTCTTC

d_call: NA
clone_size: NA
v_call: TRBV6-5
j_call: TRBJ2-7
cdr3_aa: CASSNIYPYEQYF
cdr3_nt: TGTGCCAGCAGTAACATATACCCCTACGAGCAGTACTTC

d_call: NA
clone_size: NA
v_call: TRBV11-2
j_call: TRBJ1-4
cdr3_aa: CASSLPTNEKLFF
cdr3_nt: TGTGCCAGCAGCCTTCCAACTAATGAAAAACTGTTTTTT

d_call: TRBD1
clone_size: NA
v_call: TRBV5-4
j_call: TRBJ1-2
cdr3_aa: CASSGDRGRRDGYTF
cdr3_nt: TGTGCCAGCAGCGGAGACAGGGGGCGTCGGGATGGCTACACCTTC

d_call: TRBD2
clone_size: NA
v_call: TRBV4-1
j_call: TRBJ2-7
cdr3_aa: CASSQERGGLSSYEQYF
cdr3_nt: TGCGCCAGCAGCCAAGAACGGGGGGGTTTATCCTCCTACGAGCAGTACTTC

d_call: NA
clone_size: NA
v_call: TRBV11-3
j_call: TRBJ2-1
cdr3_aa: CASSLGGVHNEQFF
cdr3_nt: TGTGCCAGCAGCTTAGGGGGCGTCCACAATGAGCAGTTCTTC

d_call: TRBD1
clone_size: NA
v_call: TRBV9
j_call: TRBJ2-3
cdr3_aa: CASSAEGQDKRDTQYF
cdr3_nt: TGTGCCAGCAGCGCCGAGGGACAGGACAAAAGAGATACGCAGTATTTT

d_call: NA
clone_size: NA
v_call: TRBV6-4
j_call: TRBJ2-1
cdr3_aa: CASGDYNEQFF
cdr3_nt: TGTGCCAGCGGAGACTACAATGAGCAGTTCTTC

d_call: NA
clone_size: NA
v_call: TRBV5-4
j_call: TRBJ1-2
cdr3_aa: CASNMNRVSIYGYTF
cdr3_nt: TGTGCCAGCAACATGAACAGGGTATCAATCTATGGCTACACCTTC

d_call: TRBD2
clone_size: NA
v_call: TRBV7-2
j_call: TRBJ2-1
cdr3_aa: CASSLGASGSSYNEQFF
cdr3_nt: TGTGCCAGCAGCTTGGGGGCTAGCGGGAGCTCCTACAATGAGCAGTTCTTC

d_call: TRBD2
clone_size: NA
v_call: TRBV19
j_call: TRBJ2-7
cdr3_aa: CAILTSLAGGHEQYF
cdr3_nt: TGTGCCATTCTCACCTCGCTAGCGGGAGGACACGAGCAGTACTTC

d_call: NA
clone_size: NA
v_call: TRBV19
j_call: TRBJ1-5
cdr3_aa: CASSIFGGSSRPQHF
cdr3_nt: TGTGCCAGTAGTATATTCGGCGGCAGTTCTCGCCCCCAGCATTTT

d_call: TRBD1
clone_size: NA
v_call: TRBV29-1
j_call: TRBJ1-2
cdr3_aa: CSATGGADYGYTF
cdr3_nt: TGCAGCGCTACAGGGGGCGCGGACTATGGCTACACCTTC

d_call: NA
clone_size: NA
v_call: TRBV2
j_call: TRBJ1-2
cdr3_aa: CASSENGLYGYTF
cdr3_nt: TGTGCCAGCAGTGAAAATGGCCTCTATGGCTACACCTTC

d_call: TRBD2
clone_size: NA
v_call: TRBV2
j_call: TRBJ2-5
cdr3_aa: CASSAGTRKETQYF
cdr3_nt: TGTGCCAGCAGTGCCGGGACTAGAAAAGAGACCCAGTACTTC

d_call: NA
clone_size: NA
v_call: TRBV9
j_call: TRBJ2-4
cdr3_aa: CASSAAAGKNIQYF
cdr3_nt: TGTGCCAGCAGCGCCGCGGCAGGGAAAAACATTCAGTACTTC